This entry lists 17 T cell receptor beta chains sequenced from one sample in a study of CD8 T cells in Susac syndrome. The RNA input was roughly 0.45 to 1 ug, and it was reverse transcribed with random hexamers. TCRdb re-called the immunoSEQ multiplex PCR reads through MiXCR, storing one row per CDR3 protein. The repertoire has more than 100,000 distinct CDR3 sequences, roughly 96% of them found once; the top ten carry 0.09% to 0.15%. The sequencing input was CD4+ T cells from PBMCs. Receptors were obtained from a human donor in good health.

This chain connects TRBV6-2 or TRBV6-3 to TRBJ2-7; D not certain. Trimming stripped 5 bases from V and 6 bases from J, with 14 bases between. The CDR3 covers 13 residues. Germline V CDR1 and CDR2: MNHEY, SVGEGT. CDR3 residues: CASSPRPVGEQYF. The CDR3 DNA sequence: TGTGCCAGCAGTCCTAGGCCAGTCGGCGAGCAGTACTTC.

Only a few counts were recorded for this clonotype. V gene TRBV6-5 combines with J gene TRBJ1-2; D is undetermined. CDR1 and CDR2 (germline): MNHEY, SVGAGI. The V gene lost 3 bases and the J gene lost 2 bases, with 4 bases spanning the gap. CDR3 length: 12 amino acids. The CDR3 DNA sequence: TGTGCCAGCAGTTATGGGAACTATGGCTACACCTTC. It translates to CASSYGNYGYTF.

V is TRBV6-6 and J is TRBJ2-7; tentatively, D is TRBD1 (6 bases). V gave up 4 bases and J gave up 2 bases, with 15 bases separating them. CDR3 length equals 15 residues. Germline CDR1 reads MNHNY; CDR2 reads SVGAGI (reference sequence). CDR3 sequence: CASSSPQGATYEQYF. CDR3 coding DNA: TGTGCCAGCAGTTCCCCACAGGGCGCGACCTACGAGCAGTACTTC.

The chain carries TRBV5-1 and TRBJ2-5; 8 bases align to TRBD2. CDR3 size: 16 residues. J was trimmed by 5 bases and V by 4 bases; bases with no gene match: 13. Germline CDR1 SGHRS, CDR2 YFSETQ. This CDR3 is CASSLRGGSGMETQYF. CDR3 DNA: TGCGCCAGCAGCCTCCGGGGTGGTAGCGGGATGGAGACCCAGTACTTC.

This rearrangement joins TRBV29-1 to TRBJ2-5; 9 bases map to TRBD2. CDR1 SQVTM and CDR2 ANQGSEA come from the germline V gene. This CDR3 is 12 amino acids long. The trim removed 4 bases at V and 7 bases at J, leaving 4 bases unmatched. CDR3 amino acids: CSVVSGSRTQYF. CDR3 DNA: TGCAGCGTTGTTAGCGGGAGTCGGACCCAGTACTTC.

This clonotype appeared once. The rearrangement uses TRBV12-3 or TRBV12-4 and TRBJ2-7; D is unclear. CDR3 length: 11 residues. V was pared by 5 bases and J by 6 bases, with 8 bases between. CDR3 DNA: TGTGCCAGCAGTCTACTCAGCGAGCAGTACTTC. This gives the protein CASSLLSEQYF.

The chain is built from TRBV28 and TRBJ2-4, with a possible D match to TRBD2 (5 bases). The CDR3 is 14 amino acids. Per the germline V gene, CDR1 is MDHEN and CDR2 is SYDVKM. V dropped 7 bases and J dropped 2 bases, with 12 bases sitting between them. The CDR3 region is CASTGSVSKNIQYF. DNA of the CDR3: TGTGCCAGCACTGGTAGCGTGTCCAAAAACATTCAGTACTTC.

The rearrangement joins TRBV7-2 to TRBJ2-5, with 11 bases matching TRBD2. V gave up 5 bases and J gave up 2 bases; unmatched junction bases: 13. The germline gives CDR1 SGHTA, CDR2 FQGNSA. The length of the CDR3 is 18 residues. CDR3 DNA sequence: TGTGCCAGCAGCCCCGGGGTAGCGGGAGGGCTACCGCAAGAGACCCAGTACTTC. Translation: CASSPGVAGGLPQETQYF.

CDR3 amino acids: CASSFSSGSLDEQFF. In nucleotides, the CDR3 is TGTGCCAGCAGCTTTTCCAGCGGGAGTCTCGATGAGCAGTTCTTC. The chain couples TRBV7-9 to TRBJ2-1, with TRBD2 matching 8 bases. CDR1 is SEHNR, CDR2 FQNEAQ, per germline (reference sequence). This CDR3 contains 15 residues. Unmatched junction bases numbered 9, after V lost 3 bases and J lost 8 bases. Looking up the rest from reference TRBV7-9 and TRBJ2-1 gives the full variable domain: DTGVSQNPRHKITKRGQNVTFRCDPISEHNRLYWYRQTLGQGPEFLTYFQNEAQLEKSRLLSDRFSAERPKGSFSTLEIQRTEQGDSAMYLCASSFSSGSLDEQFFGPGTRLTVL.

The chain links TRBV20-1 to TRBJ1-4; D ambiguous. The CDR3 has 12 amino acids. V was clipped by 6 bases and J by 4 bases, with 9 bases between them. CDR1 and CDR2 (germline): DFQATT, SNEGSKA (reference sequence). The CDR3 DNA is TGCAGTGCACGGGAACGTAATGAAAAACTGTTTTTT. Its protein product is CSARERNEKLFF.

The J gene is TRBJ1-1, the V gene TRBV5-1; TRBD1 matches 7 bases. V was clipped by 4 bases and J by 0 bases; unmatched bases: 3. Germline loops: CDR1 SGHRS, CDR2 YFSETQ. The length of the CDR3 is 14 residues. CDR3 sequence reads: CASSPGTVNTEAFF. CDR3 DNA: TGCGCCAGCAGCCCAGGGACAGTGAACACTGAAGCTTTCTTT. Looking up the rest from reference TRBV5-1 and TRBJ1-1 gives the full variable domain: KAGVTQTPRYLIKTRGQQVTLSCSPISGHRSVSWYQQTPGQGLQFLFEYFSETQRNKGNFPGRFSGRQFSNSRSEMNVSTLELGDSALYLCASSPGTVNTEAFFGQGTRLTVV.

V and J are TRBV3-1 and TRBJ2-7, with D possibly TRBD2 on 6 matching bases. V was pared by 4 bases and J by 2 bases, with 12 bases between. Germline V lookup: CDR1 LGHDT, CDR2 YNNKEL (reference sequence). The CDR3 has 14 amino acids. CDR3 in amino acids: CASSLGGATYEQYF. In DNA, the CDR3 is TGTGCCAGCAGCCTCGGAGGGGCCACCTACGAGCAGTACTTC.

The CDR3 sequence: CASSLPLTQGGYEQYF. The CDR3 DNA follows: TGTGCCAGCAGCCTCCCCCTCACACAGGGCGGCTACGAGCAGTACTTC. This chain connects TRBV3-1 to TRBJ2-7, with D perhaps matching TRBD1 (6 bases). The CDR3 has 16 residues. Germline values: CDR1 LGHDT, CDR2 YNNKEL (reference sequence). The V end lost 4 bases, the J end lost 3 bases, and 19 bases lay between the germline ends.

This clonotype was found once. This chain links TRBV28 with TRBJ1-1; D unclear. Germline lookup yields CDR1 MDHEN and CDR2 SYDVKM. The CDR3 spans 15 residues. Trimming pared 5 bases from V and 3 bases from J, leaving 16 bases between. CDR3 coding DNA: TGTGCCAGCAGTACGCTCGGACTCCCGTACACTGAAGCTTTCTTT. It encodes CASSTLGLPYTEAFF.

The chain joins TRBV3-1 to TRBJ1-3; 11 nucleotides line up with TRBD1. Per the germline V gene, CDR1 is LGHDT and CDR2 is YNNKEL (reference sequence). The CDR3 is 16 amino acids. With V trimmed by 1 base and J by 7 bases, 6 bases remained unmatched. Here the CDR3 reads CASSQAGTGGLNTIYF. CDR3 nucleotides: TGTGCCAGCAGCCAAGCAGGGACAGGGGGGCTCAACACCATATATTTT.

The J gene is TRBJ2-5, the V gene TRBV5-1; D may be TRBD1 or TRBD2 (6 bases each). The CDR3 is 15 amino acids. The V gene's germline CDR1 is SGHRS and CDR2 YFSETQ. V gave up 3 bases and J gave up 4 bases, with 16 bases separating them. CDR3 DNA: TGCGCCAGCAGCTCGGGACTCGGAGGGGGAGAGACCCAGTACTTC. Amino acids: CASSSGLGGGETQYF.

V and J are TRBV14 and TRBJ2-5; 7 positions agree with TRBD2. V was clipped by 1 base and J by 4 bases; unmatched bases: 6. From germline, CDR1 is SGHDN and CDR2 FVKESK. The CDR3 length is 15 residues. This CDR3 is CASSQGGGGRETQYF. For the CDR3, the DNA is TGTGCCAGCAGCCAAGGGGGAGGCGGGAGAGAGACCCAGTACTTC.